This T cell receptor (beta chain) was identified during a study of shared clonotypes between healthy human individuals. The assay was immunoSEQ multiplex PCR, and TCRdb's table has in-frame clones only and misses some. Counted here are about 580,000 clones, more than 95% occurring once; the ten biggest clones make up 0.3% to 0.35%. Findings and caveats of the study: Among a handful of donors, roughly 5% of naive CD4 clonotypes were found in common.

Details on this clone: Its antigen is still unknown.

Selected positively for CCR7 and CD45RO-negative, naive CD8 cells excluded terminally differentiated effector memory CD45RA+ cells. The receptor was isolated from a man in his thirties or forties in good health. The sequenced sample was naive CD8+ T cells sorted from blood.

The CDR3 bases are TGTGCCAGCAGTGAACTCCATCCGGCCGGCTACACCTTC. This translates into CASSELHPAGYTF. The chain joins TRBV25-1 to TRBJ1-2; no reliable D call. The CDR3 runs to 13 residues. Germline CDR1 reads MGHDK; CDR2 reads SYGVNS. Trimming cost V 2 bases and J 8 bases, with 12 bases left between them.